The present T cell receptor (beta chain) was sequenced within a study of blood T cells in healthy people across ages. The CDR3 is 15 amino acids. CDR1 and CDR2 from the germline V gene are LGHNA and YSLEER. V gave up 0 bases and J gave up 1 base, with 6 bases separating them. To note about this clonotype: Its antigen remains unknown.

Study results and limitations: Per-million-T-cell TCR beta diversity fell roughly linearly with age.

The second PCR ran about 6 to 12 cycles with a sample-barcoded 5' primer and J-beta primers. TCRdb reprocessed the 5' RACE reads via MiXCR and lists one record per CDR3 protein. Of about 620,000 distinct CDR3 sequences in the sample, 20% to 25% were seen once. The source is a man in his 70s in good health. This chain uses TRBV4-3 with TRBJ2-2; D not certain. The sequenced material came from blood. CDR3 region: CASSQETRNTGELFF. DNA of the CDR3: TGCGCCAGCAGCCAAGAAACCCGGAACACCGGGGAGCTGTTTTTT.